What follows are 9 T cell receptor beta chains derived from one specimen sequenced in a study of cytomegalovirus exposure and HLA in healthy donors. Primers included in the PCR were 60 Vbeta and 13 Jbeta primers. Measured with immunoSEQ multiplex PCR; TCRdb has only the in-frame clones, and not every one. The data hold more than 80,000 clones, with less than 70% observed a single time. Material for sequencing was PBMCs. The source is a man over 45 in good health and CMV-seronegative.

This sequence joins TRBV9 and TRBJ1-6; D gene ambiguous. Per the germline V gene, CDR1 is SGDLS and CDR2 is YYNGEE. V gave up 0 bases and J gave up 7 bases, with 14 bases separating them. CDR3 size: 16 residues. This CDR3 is CASSVGPVGRNSPLHF. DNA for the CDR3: TGTGCCAGCAGCGTAGGGCCGGTAGGGAGAAATTCACCCCTCCACTTT.

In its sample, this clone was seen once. Here the CDR3 reads CASSLQRANTGELFF. The CDR3 DNA reads as TGTGCCAGCAGTTTACAACGGGCGAACACCGGGGAGCTGTTTTTT. The chain joins TRBV27 to TRBJ2-2; D uncertain. This CDR3 comprises 15 residues. The ends were cut back, 2 bases at V and 0 bases at J, with 7 bases in the middle. Germline-derived CDR1 and CDR2 are MNHEY and SMNVEV (reference sequence).

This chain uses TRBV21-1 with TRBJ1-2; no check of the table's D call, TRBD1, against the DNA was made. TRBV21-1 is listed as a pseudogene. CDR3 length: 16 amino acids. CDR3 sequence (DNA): TGTGCCAGCAGCCCCTCGGCAGGGGTGAGGAGCTATGGCTACACCTTC. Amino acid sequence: CASSPSAGVRSYGYTF.

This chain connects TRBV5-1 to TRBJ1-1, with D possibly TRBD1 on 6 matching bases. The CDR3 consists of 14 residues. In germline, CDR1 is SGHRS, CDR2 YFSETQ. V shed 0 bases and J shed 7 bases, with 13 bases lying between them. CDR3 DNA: TGCGCCAGCAGCTTGGAGGGGGTTGGGGGTGAAGCTTTCTTT. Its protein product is CASSLEGVGGEAFF.

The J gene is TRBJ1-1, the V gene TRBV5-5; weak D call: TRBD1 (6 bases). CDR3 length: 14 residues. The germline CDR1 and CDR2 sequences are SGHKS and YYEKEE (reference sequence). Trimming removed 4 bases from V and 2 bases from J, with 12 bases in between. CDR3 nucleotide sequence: TGTGCCAGCAGCGGACAGACAGGAAACACTGAAGCTTTCTTT. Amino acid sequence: CASSGQTGNTEAFF.

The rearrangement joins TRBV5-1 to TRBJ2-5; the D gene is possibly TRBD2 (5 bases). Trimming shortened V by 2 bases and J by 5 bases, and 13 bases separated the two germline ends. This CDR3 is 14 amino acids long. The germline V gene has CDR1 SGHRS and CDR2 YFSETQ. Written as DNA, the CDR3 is TGCGCCAGCAGCTTTCTCGGGGTACGGGAGACCCAGTACTTC. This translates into CASSFLGVRETQYF.

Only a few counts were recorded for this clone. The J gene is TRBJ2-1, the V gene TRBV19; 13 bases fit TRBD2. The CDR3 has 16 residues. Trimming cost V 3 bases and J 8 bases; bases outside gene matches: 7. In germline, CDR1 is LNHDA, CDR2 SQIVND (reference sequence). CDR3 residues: CASSIGLAGARDEQFF. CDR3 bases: TGTGCCAGTAGTATTGGACTAGCGGGAGCCCGCGATGAGCAGTTCTTC.

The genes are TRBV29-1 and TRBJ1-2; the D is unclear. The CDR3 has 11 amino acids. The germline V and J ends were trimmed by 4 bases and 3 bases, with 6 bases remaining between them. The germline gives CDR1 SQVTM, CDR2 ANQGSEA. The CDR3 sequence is CSVGDYYGYTF. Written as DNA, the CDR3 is TGCAGCGTTGGAGACTACTATGGCTACACCTTC.

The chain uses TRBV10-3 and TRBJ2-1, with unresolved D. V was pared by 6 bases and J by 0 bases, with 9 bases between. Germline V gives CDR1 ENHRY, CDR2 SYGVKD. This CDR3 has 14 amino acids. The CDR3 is CAISPGGSYNEQFF. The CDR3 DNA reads TGTGCCATCAGCCCCGGTGGCTCCTACAATGAGCAGTTCTTC.